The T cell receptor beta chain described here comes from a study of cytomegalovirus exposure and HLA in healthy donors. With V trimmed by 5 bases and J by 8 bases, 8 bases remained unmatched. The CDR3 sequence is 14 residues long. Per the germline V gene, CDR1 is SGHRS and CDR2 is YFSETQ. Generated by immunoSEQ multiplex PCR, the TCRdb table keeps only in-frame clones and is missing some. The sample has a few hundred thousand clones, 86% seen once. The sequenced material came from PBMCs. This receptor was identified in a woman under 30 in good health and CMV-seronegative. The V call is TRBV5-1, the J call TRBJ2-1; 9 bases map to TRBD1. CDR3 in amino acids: CASRGQGWSDEQFF. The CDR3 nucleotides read TGCGCCAGCAGGGGACAGGGATGGTCGGATGAGCAGTTCTTC.